The subject of this entry is one TCR beta chain. These data are taken from a study of T cell responses to AZD1222 COVID-19 vaccine. Measured with immunoSEQ multiplex PCR; TCRdb has only the in-frame clones, and not every one. The data contain about 160,000 clones, roughly 94% of them singletons. Germline V gives CDR1 LNHDA, CDR2 SQIVND (reference sequence). The CDR3 runs 16 residues. Trimming took off 1 base at V and 5 bases at J, with 18 bases between the two ends. This TCR derives from an adult who received the AZD1222 COVID-19 vaccine. The chain links TRBV19 to TRBJ2-7; weak D call: TRBD2 (6 bases). The specimen was peripheral blood, collected 28 days after the second AZD1222 dose. CDR3 amino acids: CASSIVGGGRPHEQYF. In nucleotides, the CDR3 is TGTGCCAGTAGTATAGTGGGGGGAGGACGCCCCCACGAGCAGTACTTC.